This is a list of T cell receptor beta chains from one sample in a study of blood T cell repertoires in COVID-19. Repertoires were generated with immunoSEQ multiplex PCR, while TCRdb's copy carries only in-frame clones and drops some. The data contain 160,000 or so clones, roughly 90% of them singletons. Sample: PBMCs or T cells enriched from blood (not recorded which). The receptors derive from a woman between 45 and 65 years old who had recovered from COVID-19. CDR3s include the opening cysteine and the closing phenylalanine or tryptophan. Each record gives: D gene, CDR3 length, clone size, J gene, V gene, CDR3 protein, CDR3 DNA. The D gene is left open where the match is weak. Expanded clones are given a class, and other clones once, few, many or no size at all.

d_gene: TRBD2
len: 16
abundance: .
j_gene: TRBJ2-5
v_gene: TRBV10-3
CDR3aa: CAISERGTSVGETQYF
CDR3nt: TGTGCCATCAGTGAGAGGGGGACTAGCGTTGGGGAGACCCAGTACTTC

d_gene: .
len: 14
abundance: once
j_gene: TRBJ2-3
v_gene: TRBV4-1
CDR3aa: CASSQETATDTQYF
CDR3nt: TGCGCCAGCAGCCAAGAAACAGCCACAGATACGCAGTATTTT

d_gene: TRBD1
len: 14
abundance: .
j_gene: TRBJ1-2
v_gene: TRBV5-1
CDR3aa: CASSTGTGYYGYTF
CDR3nt: TGCGCCAGCAGTACCGGGACAGGGTACTATGGCTACACCTTC

d_gene: TRBD1
len: 18
abundance: .
j_gene: TRBJ2-1
v_gene: TRBV7-8
CDR3aa: CASSFHRGLPSLNNEQFF
CDR3nt: TGTGCCAGCAGCTTTCACAGGGGCCTACCGAGTTTAAACAATGAGCAGTTCTTC

d_gene: .
len: 15
abundance: once
j_gene: TRBJ1-5
v_gene: TRBV7-2
CDR3aa: CASSLVTGSNQPQHF
CDR3nt: TGTGCCAGCAGCTTAGTAACGGGGAGCAATCAGCCCCAGCATTTT

d_gene: TRBD1
len: 16
abundance: .
j_gene: TRBJ2-3
v_gene: TRBV14
CDR3aa: CASSSGTGLSTDTQYF
CDR3nt: TGTGCCAGCAGCTCAGGGACAGGCCTAAGCACAGATACGCAGTATTTT

d_gene: TRBD2
len: 16
abundance: .
j_gene: TRBJ2-1
v_gene: TRBV25-1
CDR3aa: CASRDILAGGANEQFF
CDR3nt: TGTGCCAGCAGAGACATACTAGCGGGGGGGGCCAATGAGCAGTTCTTC

d_gene: .
len: 15
abundance: few
j_gene: TRBJ2-6
v_gene: TRBV7-2
CDR3aa: CASRQGSTGANVLTF
CDR3nt: TGTGCCAGCAGACAGGGTTCTACTGGGGCCAACGTCCTGACTTTC

d_gene: .
len: 12
abundance: .
j_gene: TRBJ2-7
v_gene: TRBV2
CDR3aa: CASSRQDYEQYF
CDR3nt: TGTGCCAGCTCGCGTCAGGACTACGAGCAGTACTTC

d_gene: TRBD2
len: 16
abundance: .
j_gene: TRBJ2-3
v_gene: TRBV18
CDR3aa: CASSSTSGGAGDTQYF
CDR3nt: TGTGCCAGCTCATCCACTAGCGGGGGGGCCGGGGATACGCAGTATTTT

d_gene: TRBD2
len: 19
abundance: .
j_gene: TRBJ2-1
v_gene: TRBV24-1
CDR3aa: CATSDPTSGGHSSYNEQFF
CDR3nt: TGTGCCACCAGTGATCCGACTAGCGGGGGGCACAGCTCCTACAATGAGCAGTTCTTC

d_gene: TRBD1
len: 13
abundance: .
j_gene: TRBJ1-1
v_gene: TRBV30
CDR3aa: CAWSGDRDTEAFF
CDR3nt: TGTGCCTGGAGTGGGGACAGGGACACTGAAGCTTTCTTT

d_gene: TRBD2
len: 16
abundance: .
j_gene: TRBJ2-7
v_gene: TRBV5-1
CDR3aa: CASSSGLAGPRTEQYF
CDR3nt: TGCGCCAGCAGCTCCGGACTAGCGGGGCCACGTACGGAGCAGTACTTC

d_gene: TRBD1
len: 20
abundance: .
j_gene: TRBJ1-6
v_gene: TRBV6-1
CDR3aa: CASSEGVGGTGGSYNSPLHF
CDR3nt: TGTGCCAGCAGTGAGGGGGTAGGCGGAACAGGGGGTTCCTATAATTCACCCCTCCACTTT

d_gene: .
len: 12
abundance: .
j_gene: TRBJ2-1
v_gene: TRBV20-1
CDR3aa: CSASKPYNEQFF
CDR3nt: TGCAGTGCTAGTAAGCCATACAATGAGCAGTTCTTC